Presented here are 23 T cell receptor beta chains from one specimen sequenced in a study of blood T cell repertoires in COVID-19. Generated by immunoSEQ multiplex PCR, the TCRdb table keeps only in-frame clones and is missing some. The sample includes about 83,000 clones, 86% of them seen just once. Sequenced material: peripheral blood. These receptors were taken from a woman at least 80 years old in a cohort sampled during active or convalescent COVID-19.

The chain links TRBV7-8 to TRBJ2-1; 8 bases align to TRBD1. This CDR3 region has 16 residues. Germline assignment: CDR1 SGHVS and CDR2 FQNEAQ. Trimming at V came to 1 base and at J to 5 bases, leaving 7 bases not matched to a gene. The CDR3 reads CASSLGVRTGNNEQFF. CDR3 sequence (DNA): TGTGCCAGCAGCTTAGGAGTTCGGACAGGGAACAATGAGCAGTTCTTC.

The V and J genes are TRBV3-1 (or the pseudogene TRBV3-2) and TRBJ1-2, with no clear D. Looked up from germline, CDR1 is LGHDT and CDR2 is YNNKEL (reference sequence). The V and J ends lost 0 bases and 4 bases respectively, with 9 bases between them. The CDR3 is 14 amino acids. CDR3 sequence reads: CASSQESSGYGYTF. The CDR3 nucleotides are TGTGCCAGCAGCCAAGAAAGTAGTGGCTATGGCTACACCTTC.

The chain joins TRBV10-3 to TRBJ1-4, with D unclear. The CDR3 spans 13 residues. Trimming removed 11 bases from V and 0 bases from J, with 10 bases in between. Germline V gene sequence: CDR1 ENHRY, CDR2 SYGVKD. The CDR3 region has the DNA TGTGCCTCCGGCGGGGCAACTAATGAAAAACTGTTTTTT. Residues: CASGGATNEKLFF.

The chain combines TRBV5-1 with TRBJ2-5, with 15 nucleotides matching TRBD2. V shed 4 bases, J shed 1 base, and the junction held 2 bases outside the gene matches. The CDR3 contains 16 residues. CDR1 SGHRS and CDR2 YFSETQ come from the germline V gene. Here the CDR3 DNA reads TGCGCCAGCAGCGAGGGACTAGCGGGAGGCCAAGAGACCCAGTACTTC. The encoded protein is CASSEGLAGGQETQYF.

The CDR3 nucleotides read TGTGCCTGGAACTTAGACAGGAAGGCTGGAAACACCATATATTTT. It encodes CAWNLDRKAGNTIYF. This chain connects TRBV30 to TRBJ1-3, with TRBD1 as a possible D gene (6 bases). The V gene's germline CDR1 is GTSNPN and CDR2 SVGIG (reference sequence). The V and J ends lost 4 bases and 2 bases respectively, with 15 bases between them. The CDR3 is made up of 15 amino acids.

The chain recombines TRBV29-1 with TRBJ2-1, with 10 bases matching TRBD1. V lost 7 bases, J lost 1 base, and 7 bases stayed unmatched. This CDR3 has 15 amino acids. The germline CDR1 and CDR2 sequences are SQVTM and ANQGSEA. The CDR3 sequence is CSADRGPGSYNEQFF. The CDR3 DNA follows: TGCAGCGCCGACAGGGGGCCTGGGTCCTACAATGAGCAGTTCTTC.

The chain employs TRBV11-2 and TRBJ2-1, with TRBD1 as a possible D gene (6 bases). The V and J ends lost 5 bases and 2 bases respectively, with 13 bases between them. From germline, CDR1 is SGHAT and CDR2 FQNNGV. The CDR3 is 15 residues long. CDR3 sequence reads: CASSPRQAAYNEQFF. CDR3 nucleotide sequence: TGTGCCAGCAGCCCTCGACAGGCTGCCTACAATGAGCAGTTCTTC.

The chain employs TRBV7-6 and TRBJ1-1; D unresolved. The V gene's germline CDR1 is SGHVS and CDR2 FNYEAQ. V lost 4 bases, J lost 2 bases, and 14 bases lay in between. This CDR3 has 15 amino acids. The CDR3 sequence is CASSSQPEGNTEAFF. In DNA, the CDR3 is TGTGCCAGCAGCTCTCAACCAGAGGGTAACACTGAAGCTTTCTTT.

The chain has TRBV19 and TRBJ2-3; 11 positions match TRBD2. The J segment lost 0 bases and the V segment lost 8 bases, leaving 1 base of the junction unmatched. The germline V gene encodes CDR1 LNHDA and CDR2 SQIVND (reference sequence). The CDR3 is made up of 14 amino acids. In nucleotides, the CDR3 is TGTGCCAGTCGGACTAGCGGGAGCACAGATACGCAGTATTTT. Amino acids: CASRTSGSTDTQYF. Looking up the rest from reference TRBV19 and TRBJ2-3 gives the full variable domain: DGGITQSPKYLFRKEGQNVTLSCEQNLNHDAMYWYRQDPGQGLRLIYYSQIVNDFQKGDIAEGYSVSREKKESFPLTVTSAQKNPTAFYLCASRTSGSTDTQYFGPGTRLTVL.

In this sample, this clone turned up once. V and J are TRBV3-1 (or the pseudogene TRBV3-2) and TRBJ1-1; TRBD1 agrees at 8 bases. This CDR3 has 13 residues. The V gene's germline CDR1 is LGHDT and CDR2 YNNKEL (reference sequence). The V and J ends lost 4 bases and 4 bases, in that order; junction bases with no gene match: 2. The CDR3: CASSRGTGTEAFF. CDR3 bases: TGTGCCAGCAGCCGAGGGACAGGCACTGAAGCTTTCTTT.

This chain uses TRBV7-9 with TRBJ1-2, with TRBD1 matching over 11 bases. The CDR3 contains 17 residues. Per the germline V gene, CDR1 is SEHNR and CDR2 is FQNEAQ (reference sequence). The trim removed 4 bases at V and 8 bases at J, leaving 15 bases unmatched. Written as DNA, the CDR3 is TGTGCCAGCAGCTCTAGGGACAGGGGGACGAATTTAAGGGGCTACACCTTC. It is translated as CASSSRDRGTNLRGYTF. Using reference TRBV7-9 and TRBJ1-2 for the parts outside the CDR3, the full variable domain is DTGVSQNPRHKITKRGQNVTFRCDPISEHNRLYWYRQTLGQGPEFLTYFQNEAQLEKSRLLSDRFSAERPKGSFSTLEIQRTEQGDSAMYLCASSSRDRGTNLRGYTFGSGTRLTVV.

This clone has only one observation. The CDR3 reads CATSERGSQPQHF. The CDR3 nucleotides are TGTGCCACCAGTGAGAGGGGGAGTCAGCCCCAGCATTTT. The rearrangement uses TRBV24-1 and TRBJ1-5; perhaps TRBD1 as D (6 bases). Germline V gene lookup returns CDR1 KGHDR and CDR2 SFDVKD. The ends were cut back, 4 bases at V and 6 bases at J, with 9 bases in the middle. The CDR3 consists of 13 residues.

This clone was seen a single time. This sequence joins TRBV7-9 and TRBJ2-2, with D possibly TRBD2 on 5 matching bases. Looked up from germline, CDR1 is SEHNR and CDR2 is FQNEAQ (reference sequence). CDR3 length: 17 residues. V dropped 4 bases and J dropped 6 bases, with 21 bases sitting between them. The CDR3 DNA sequence: TGTGCCAGCAGCTCAGGACTCGGGCAAGGGCCACCCGGGGAGCTGTTTTTT. This sequence encodes CASSSGLGQGPPGELFF.

V is TRBV5-1 and J is TRBJ2-1, with TRBD2 matching 8 bases. CDR1 SGHRS and CDR2 YFSETQ come from the germline V gene. This CDR3 comprises 18 residues. After removal of 5 bases from V and 4 bases from J, the junction contained 17 bases not matched to a gene. In DNA form, the CDR3 reads TGCGCCAGCAGAGGGGTGGGACTAGAGACGGGAATGTACAATGAGCAGTTCTTC. Protein: CASRGVGLETGMYNEQFF.

This rearrangement joins TRBV5-8 to TRBJ1-4; unclear D gene. Germline assignment: CDR1 SGHTS and CDR2 YDEGEE. The CDR3 extends over 17 amino acids. V gave up 0 bases and J gave up 0 bases, with 12 bases separating them. The CDR3 DNA reads TGTGCCAGCAGCTTGGTACAGTTTATCCCAACTAATGAAAAACTGTTTTTT. Translation gives CASSLVQFIPTNEKLFF.

The chain carries TRBV10-3 and TRBJ1-4; D is perhaps TRBD1 (5 bases). CDR1 is ENHRY, CDR2 SYGVKD, per germline. The CDR3 loop spans 13 amino acids. The V end lost 6 bases, the J end lost 8 bases, and 13 bases lay between the germline ends. The chain's CDR3 is CAISQGSGEKLFF. CDR3 DNA sequence: TGTGCCATCAGCCAGGGATCAGGGGAAAAACTGTTTTTT.

The chain uses TRBV15 and TRBJ1-1, with 7 bases aligning to TRBD1. There are 15 residues in the CDR3. Losses at the gene ends were 0 bases for V and 4 bases for J; bases not matched to a gene: 5. CDR1 LNHNV and CDR2 YYDKDF come from the germline V gene (reference sequence). As DNA, the CDR3 is TGTGCCACCAGCAGAGAAACAGGGGTAGGCACTGAAGCTTTCTTT. Translated, it gives CATSRETGVGTEAFF.

This clone has just a few counts. The genes are TRBV19 and TRBJ1-5; perhaps TRBD1 as D (5 bases). The CDR3 consists of 14 residues. Deletions cut 8 bases from V and 6 bases from J, with 17 bases between. Germline V gene sequence: CDR1 LNHDA, CDR2 SQIVND (reference sequence). The DNA for the CDR3 is TGTGCCAGTGCTAAGGGGTCGGTCCCTCAGCCCCAGCATTTT. It is translated as CASAKGSVPQPQHF.

This chain joins TRBV10-3 and TRBJ1-1, with 11 bases identical to TRBD1. This CDR3 is built from 15 residues. The trim removed 3 bases at V and 3 bases at J, leaving 3 bases unmatched. Germline CDR1 ENHRY, CDR2 SYGVKD. The CDR3 loop reads CAISDMGQGDTEAFF. CDR3 DNA sequence: TGTGCCATCAGTGACATGGGACAGGGGGACACTGAAGCTTTCTTT.

The rearrangement joins TRBV10-3 to TRBJ2-5, with 14 positions matching TRBD2. CDR1 ENHRY and CDR2 SYGVKD come from the germline V gene. V was clipped by 10 bases and J by 1 base; unmatched bases: 2. CDR3 length: 14 amino acids. This chain's CDR3 is CASGTSGSQETQYF. The CDR3 DNA follows: TGTGCCAGCGGGACTAGCGGGAGCCAAGAGACCCAGTACTTC.

The J gene is TRBJ2-7, the V gene TRBV15; 8 nucleotides agree with TRBD1. Trimming removed 5 bases from V and 0 bases from J; junction bases left unmatched: 6. The CDR3 has 15 residues. Germline lookup yields CDR1 LNHNV and CDR2 YYDKDF (reference sequence). The CDR3 region is CATSPGTGLSYEQYF. CDR3 coding DNA: TGTGCCACCAGCCCTGGGACAGGACTCTCCTACGAGCAGTACTTC.

The chain links TRBV5-1 to TRBJ2-1, with D possibly being TRBD1 (5 bases). This CDR3 is built from 14 residues. Trimming shortened V by 4 bases and J by 4 bases, and 12 bases separated the two germline ends. Germline V gives CDR1 SGHRS, CDR2 YFSETQ. CDR3 amino acids: CASSQITGYNEQFF. In DNA, the CDR3 is TGCGCCAGCAGCCAGATAACAGGTTACAATGAGCAGTTCTTC.

This rearrangement joins TRBV30 to TRBJ1-2; 9 positions agree with TRBD1. The CDR3 covers 15 residues. The V gene's germline CDR1 is GTSNPN and CDR2 SVGIG (reference sequence). Trimming cost V 0 bases and J 6 bases; bases outside gene matches: 8. CDR3 in DNA: TGTGCCTGGAGTGTAAACAGGGGGCAGGAGGATGGCTACACCTTC. The encoded protein is CAWSVNRGQEDGYTF.